These 32 T cell receptor beta chains originate from one sample sequenced in a study of tumor-infiltrating lymphocytes in primary liver carcinoma (dated by TCRdb to about 2017). Blood RNA was extracted from unsorted whole blood using TRIzol reagent, and germline DNA was obtained with the DNeasy Blood & Tissue kit. The data were produced on an Illumina HiSeq 2500. A constant-region primer and ProtoScript II reverse transcriptase were used to reverse-transcribe TCRbeta-specific cDNA from roughly 0.55 ug total RNA. Three nested multiplex PCR rounds, following a slightly modified ARM-PCR procedure, were used to build the TCRbeta libraries. Multiplex TRBV1-TRBV30 forward primers and a Cbeta reverse primer were used in the first two PCR rounds, each of which was run for 10 to 11 cycles. TCRdb redid the processing of the public reads, applying fastp at Q25 and MiXCR, and retained in-frame beta chains. Rows matching on CDR3 protein sequence are summarized as one entry with the most common DNA and genes. Across this sample there are some 190,000 distinct CDR3 sequences, with 50% to 75% seen only once. Together, the top ten hold approximately 67% of the sample.

The sequencing sample was made of peripheral blood. The receptors were sampled from a man in his forties or fifties with primary liver carcinoma and hepatitis B virus infection.

In its sample, this clonotype was seen many times. The CDR3: CASSYGQVRSYEQYF. As DNA, the CDR3 is TGTGCCAGCAGTTACGGACAGGTTAGGTCCTACGAGCAGTACTTC. This sequence joins TRBV6-6 and TRBJ2-7, with 7 bases aligning to TRBD1. CDR1 MNHNY and CDR2 SVGAGI come from the germline V gene (reference sequence). J gave up 1 base and V 2 bases, and 5 bases lay outside the gene matches. CDR3 length: 15 residues.

With respect to this clonotype: A much larger clone differs by one base, so this may be a read error. No conserved phenylalanine or tryptophan is present at the end of the CDR3, so a read error is the likely explanation. The V call is TRBV6-5, the J call TRBJ2-7, with D uncertain. The length of the CDR3 is 15 residues. The V and J ends lost 0 bases and 2 bases respectively, with 11 bases between them. The germline V gene has CDR1 MNHEY and CDR2 SVGAGI. The CDR3 DNA sequence: TGTGCCAGCAGTTACTCTCTAGATTCTGCCTACGAGCAGTACCTC. Protein sequence: CASSYSLDSAYEQYL.

This clonotype was observed once. Being one base from a much bigger clone, this may be a read error. The chain employs TRBV29-1 and TRBJ2-7, with D possibly called TRBD1 or TRBD2 (5 bases each). Germline loops: CDR1 SQVTM, CDR2 ANQGSEA. The CDR3 runs 13 residues. CDR3 residues: CSVVVQGDYEHYF. CDR3 sequence (DNA): TGCAGCGTTGTCGTGCAGGGTGACTACGAGCACTACTTC.

The V and J genes are TRBV11-2 and TRBJ2-7; D possibly corresponds to TRBD1 (5 bases). Germline CDR1 reads SGHAT; CDR2 reads FQNNGV. CDR3 length: 14 amino acids. V lost 2 bases to trimming and J lost 5 bases, with 13 bases between them. Here the CDR3 DNA reads TGTGCCAGCAGCTTACTAACAGGAGAAAACGAGCAGTACTTC. Its protein product is CASSLLTGENEQYF.

This clonotype was observed a few times. At one end, the junction sequence differs from germline, possibly due to a read error. The V call is TRBV10-3, the J call TRBJ1-2, with 8 nucleotides matching TRBD1. CDR1 is ENHRY and CDR2 is SYGVKD in the germline V gene. The CDR3 contains 13 residues. CDR3 sequence reads: CVISVGQDGGYTF. The DNA for the CDR3 is TGTGTCATCAGTGTGGGACAGGACGGTGGCTACACCTTC.

The genes are TRBV10-1 and TRBJ2-1; D is possibly TRBD2 (6 bases). V was trimmed by 10 bases and J by 4 bases, leaving 23 bases between them. The CDR3 loop spans 16 amino acids. The germline gives CDR1 WNHNN, CDR2 SYGVQD (reference sequence). The CDR3 protein is CATSQVTGEPYNEQFF. CDR3 bases: TGCGCCACATCACAGGTAACGGGAGAACCATACAATGAGCAGTTCTTC.

This clonotype was counted at least ten times. The chain carries TRBV11-2 and TRBJ2-6, with no clear D. CDR1 and CDR2 (germline): SGHAT, FQNNGV. With 3 bases removed from V and 10 bases from J, the gap between germline ends came to 10 bases. CDR3 size: 13 residues. This CDR3 reads CASSFSVVNVLTF. Here the CDR3 DNA reads TGTGCCAGCAGCTTTTCGGTAGTGAACGTCCTGACTTTC.

About this clonotype: A much larger clone is a single base away; this may be a read error. The J gene is TRBJ2-1, the V gene TRBV2, with 8 bases identical to TRBD2. CDR3 length: 15 amino acids. Per germline, CDR1 SNHLY and CDR2 FYNNEI. The DNA of the CDR3 is TGTGCCAACAGTGAGTTTGAGCGGGAGCTCAATGAGCAGTTCTTC. This encodes CANSEFERELNEQFF.

This chain joins TRBV12-3 or TRBV12-4 and TRBJ2-1; D remains unclear. The V gene lost 6 bases and the J gene lost 8 bases, with 17 bases spanning the gap. The CDR3 is 14 residues long. CDR3 sequence reads: CASSPRSYGDEQFF. In DNA form, the CDR3 reads TGTGCCAGCAGCCCACGGTCGTATGGGGATGAGCAGTTCTTC.

With respect to this clonotype: The missing conserved phenylalanine or tryptophan at the end of this CDR3 makes a read error likely. The chain joins TRBV4-1 to TRBJ2-1; 9 bases are a match to TRBD2. Per the germline V gene, CDR1 is MGHRA and CDR2 is YSYEKL. With 4 bases clipped from V and 4 bases from J, the junction kept 14 bases outside the gene matches. This CDR3 contains 18 residues. As DNA, the CDR3 is TGCGCCAGCAGCCTAAGGAAGGTACTAGCGGGCCTATACAATGAGCAGTTCATC. Its translation is CASSLRKVLAGLYNEQFI.

The chain is built from TRBV12-3 or TRBV12-4 and TRBJ1-5; no clear D gene. V gave up 3 bases and J gave up 4 bases, with 10 bases separating them. This CDR3 region has 14 residues. The CDR3 loop reads CASSLVNKNQPQHF. The CDR3 DNA reads as TGTGCCAGCAGTTTGGTGAACAAGAATCAGCCCCAGCATTTT.

This clonotype was detected many times. The genes are TRBV11-3 and TRBJ2-2, with 9 positions matching TRBD1. Germline V gene lookup returns CDR1 SGHNT and CDR2 YENEEA. The CDR3 loop spans 16 amino acids. The junction had 5 bases not matched to a gene; V was cut back by 5 bases and J by 1 base. Here the CDR3 reads CASSRDRGWNTGELFF. CDR3 nucleotides: TGTGCCAGCAGCCGCGACAGGGGGTGGAACACCGGGGAGCTGTTTTTT.

The rearrangement joins TRBV4-1 to TRBJ2-5; TRBD2 agrees at 7 bases. Germline V gene data show CDR1 as MGHRA and CDR2 as YSYEKL. The trim removed 0 bases at V and 9 bases at J, leaving 4 bases unmatched. This CDR3 spans 13 amino acids. The CDR3 bases are TGCGCCAGCAGCCAAGATCGGGAGGAGGCCCAGTACTTC. It is translated as CASSQDREEAQYF.

This rearrangement joins TRBV10-3 to TRBJ2-7, with 7 bases lining up with TRBD2. Germline CDR1 reads ENHRY; CDR2 reads SYGVKD. This CDR3 has 13 amino acids. V shed 3 bases and J 7 bases; nucleotides not matched to a gene: 6. In DNA, the CDR3 is TGTGCCATCAGTGATGGGCGGGAGCGGGAGCAGTACTTC. It specifies CAISDGREREQYF.

In its sample, this clonotype was seen a few times. The chain couples TRBV29-1 to TRBJ2-7, with 7 bases lining up with TRBD1. CDR1 and CDR2 (germline): SQVTM, ANQGSEA. The CDR3 has 13 residues. J was trimmed by 6 bases and V by 2 bases; bases with no gene match: 7. For the CDR3, the DNA is TGCAGCGTTGAAAGGCAGGGGGAAAGCGAGCAGTACTTC. It encodes CSVERQGESEQYF.

The chain recombines TRBV11-2 with TRBJ1-2, with D possibly matching TRBD1 (6 bases). The ends were cut back, 7 bases at V and 7 bases at J, with 22 bases in the middle. Germline V CDR1 and CDR2: SGHAT, FQNNGV. The CDR3 loop spans 15 amino acids. The CDR3 nucleotides read TGTGCCAGCACCCGCTCCGGGACAACCAAGGCTGGCTACACCTTC. Translation: CASTRSGTTKAGYTF. The full variable domain, completed using reference TRBV11-2 and TRBJ1-2, is EAGVAQSPRYKIIEKRQSVAFWCNPISGHATLYWYQQILGQGPKLLIQFQNNGVVDDSQLPKDRFSAERLKGVDSTLKIQPAKLEDSAVYLCASTRSGTTKAGYTFGSGTRLTVV.

Details on this clonotype: One end of the junction fails to match germline, which may point to a read error. This chain uses TRBV5-4 with TRBJ2-3; weak D call: TRBD2 (5 bases). The germline V gene encodes CDR1 SGHNT and CDR2 YYREEE (reference sequence). This CDR3 comprises 16 residues. Here the CDR3 DNA reads TGTGCCAGCAGCCTCGCGGGTAGCGCCAGCACAGATATGCAGTATTTT. Its protein is CASSLAGSASTDMQYF.

V gene TRBV14 combines with J gene TRBJ2-7, with D possibly matching TRBD2 (6 bases). From germline, CDR1 is SGHDN and CDR2 FVKESK. This CDR3 comprises 15 residues. The V end lost 1 base, the J end lost 7 bases, and 17 bases lay between the germline ends. CDR3 amino acids: CASSQALGPGREQYF. The CDR3 DNA is TGTGCCAGCAGCCAAGCGTTGGGACCCGGGAGAGAGCAGTACTTC.

The chain's CDR3 is CAISESNRGSGNQPQHF. The CDR3 region has the DNA TGTGCCATCAGTGAGTCGAACAGGGGATCGGGCAATCAGCCCCAGCATTTT. This chain joins TRBV10-3 and TRBJ1-5; 7 positions agree with TRBD1. The germline V gene has CDR1 ENHRY and CDR2 SYGVKD. CDR3 length: 17 amino acids. V was pared by 0 bases and J by 2 bases, with 7 bases of the junction left unmatched.

Concerning this clonotype: A much larger clonotype is one base distant, so this may be a read error. This chain uses TRBV6-5 with TRBJ2-7, with TRBD2 matching 11 bases. V gave up 8 bases and J gave up 2 bases; unmatched junction bases: 8. Germline CDR1 and CDR2: MNHEY and SVGAGI. This CDR3 is built from 15 residues. The CDR3 nucleotides read TGTGCCAGCTGTTGGACTAGCGGGTCTACCTACGAGCAGTACTTC. It yields the protein CASCWTSGSTYEQYF.

V and J are TRBV5-1 and TRBJ2-3; D gene uncertain. CDR3 length: 13 residues. Germline loops: CDR1 SGHRS, CDR2 YFSETQ. Trimming removed 6 bases from V and 6 bases from J, with 14 bases in between. The CDR3 coding sequence is TGCGCCAGCACTTGGGCCCCCGGGGATACGCAGTATTTT. Protein product: CASTWAPGDTQYF.

This chain joins TRBV10-1 and TRBJ2-2, with D maybe TRBD1 (6 bases). The CDR3 runs to 15 residues. Trimming took 5 bases from V and 6 from J, leaving 16 bases between them. Germline V gene sequence: CDR1 WNHNN, CDR2 SYGVQD (reference sequence). The CDR3 spells CASSPGHQWAGELFF. CDR3 coding DNA: TGCGCCAGCAGTCCGGGACATCAGTGGGCCGGGGAGCTGTTTTTT.

As DNA, the CDR3 is TGTGCCAGCAGACGAACCTGGACAGGGAGCGAGCAGTACTTC. Residues: CASRRTWTGSEQYF. This chain links TRBV6-5 with TRBJ2-7; 8 bases are a match to TRBD1. Looked up from germline, CDR1 is MNHEY and CDR2 is SVGAGI. V lost 6 bases to trimming and J lost 6 bases; unmatched junction nucleotides: 10. The CDR3 spans 14 residues.

J is TRBJ2-1 and V is TRBV6-5, with TRBD1 as a possible D gene (5 bases). Trimming pared 8 bases from V and 5 bases from J, leaving 16 bases between. Per germline, CDR1 MNHEY and CDR2 SVGAGI. This CDR3 comprises 14 residues. The CDR3 reads CASGHNLPHNEQFF. CDR3 nucleotides: TGTGCCAGCGGACACAATTTGCCGCACAATGAGCAGTTCTTC.

The chain uses TRBV12-3 or TRBV12-4 and TRBJ2-5, with D tentatively TRBD2 (6 bases). V was shortened by 6 bases and J by 3 bases, with 20 bases between the two germline ends. This CDR3 is 16 amino acids long. CDR3 in DNA: TGTGCCAGCAGGCTAGATAGCGGAGGAGGAGAAGAGACCCAGTACTTC. Residues: CASRLDSGGGEETQYF.

The chain combines TRBV28 with TRBJ2-6; a possible D gene is TRBD2 (5 bases). Germline CDR1 and CDR2: MDHEN and SYDVKM. This CDR3 comprises 13 residues. V was pared by 8 bases and J by 4 bases, with 9 bases between. This chain's CDR3 is CASGLLGANVLTF. The CDR3 bases are TGTGCCAGCGGACTGCTGGGGGCCAACGTCCTGACTTTC.

About this clonotype itself: An end of the junction differs from the germline gene, which may be a read error. The chain joins TRBV10-3 to TRBJ2-1, with 8 bases matching TRBD1. The germline CDR1 and CDR2 sequences are ENHRY and SYGVKD. There are 14 residues in the CDR3. The CDR3 sequence: CVISERTGSNEQFF. CDR3 DNA: TGTGTCATCAGTGAGCGGACAGGGAGCAATGAGCAGTTCTTC.

This clonotype has only one observation. The rearrangement joins TRBV6-2 or TRBV6-3 to TRBJ2-5; 8 bases map to TRBD2. The CDR3 consists of 15 residues. V gave up 6 bases and J gave up 4 bases; unmatched junction bases: 10. The V gene's germline CDR1 is MNHEY and CDR2 SVGEGT. CDR3 nucleotides: TGTGCCAGCAGCCCCCAGCTAGCGGGCGGAGAGACCCAGTACTTC. This encodes CASSPQLAGGETQYF.

Comments on this clonotype: Sequence at one end of the junction differs from germline and may be a read error. This chain joins TRBV6-1 and TRBJ1-3; possible D gene TRBD1, 5 bases. The CDR3 has 16 amino acids. Germline V gives CDR1 MNHNS, CDR2 SASEGT. Here the CDR3 DNA reads TGTGCCAGCGGTGAGGGGCCTCTCCTCTCTGGAAACACCATATATTTT. Translating it yields CASGEGPLLSGNTIYF.

About this clonotype itself: A read error may account for a junction end that differs from germline. The rearrangement uses TRBV5-5 and TRBJ1-5; 7 bases are shared with TRBD1. From germline, CDR1 is SGHKS and CDR2 YYEKEE (reference sequence). There are 15 residues in the CDR3. The CDR3 DNA follows: TGTGCCAGCAGCTTGAACAGGGGAAGGGATCAGCCCCATCATTTT. Protein sequence: CASSLNRGRDQPHHF. Variable domain in full (rest from reference TRBV5-5 and TRBJ1-5): DAGVTQSPTHLIKTRGQQVTLRCSPISGHKSVSWYQQVLGQGPQFIFQYYEKEERGRGNFPDRFSARQFPNYSSELNVNALLLGDSALYLCASSLNRGRDQPHHFGDGTRLSIL.

This sequence joins TRBV20-1 and TRBJ2-3; TRBD2 might be the D (5 bases). V was pared by 7 bases and J by 1 base, with 9 bases between. The germline gives CDR1 DFQATT, CDR2 SNEGSKA (reference sequence). This CDR3 is 12 amino acids long. CDR3 sequence reads: CSGEGGTDTQYF. The DNA of the CDR3 is TGCAGTGGAGAGGGCGGCACAGATACGCAGTATTTT.

To note about this clonotype: This CDR3 fails to terminate in the conserved phenylalanine or tryptophan, so it likely reflects a read error. The chain combines TRBV12-3 or TRBV12-4 with TRBJ2-1; TRBD1 agrees at 9 bases. The CDR3 runs 16 residues. V dropped 4 bases and J dropped 5; count of bases not matched to a gene: 9. In DNA, the CDR3 is TGTGCCAGCAGTTCGGCCTACAGGGGGCAAGACAATGAGCAGTTCTCC. Translation: CASSSAYRGQDNEQFS.